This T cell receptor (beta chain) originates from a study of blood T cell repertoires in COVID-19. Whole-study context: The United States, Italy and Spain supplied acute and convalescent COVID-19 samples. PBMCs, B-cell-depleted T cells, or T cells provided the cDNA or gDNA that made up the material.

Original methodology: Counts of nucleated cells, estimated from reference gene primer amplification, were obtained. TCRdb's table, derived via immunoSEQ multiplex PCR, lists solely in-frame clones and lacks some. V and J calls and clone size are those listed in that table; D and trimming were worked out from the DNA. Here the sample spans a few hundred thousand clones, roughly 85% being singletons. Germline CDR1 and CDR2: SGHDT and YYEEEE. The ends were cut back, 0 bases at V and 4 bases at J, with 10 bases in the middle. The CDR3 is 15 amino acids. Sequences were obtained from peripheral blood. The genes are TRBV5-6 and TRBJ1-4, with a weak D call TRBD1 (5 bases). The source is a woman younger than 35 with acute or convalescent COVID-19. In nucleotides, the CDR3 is TGTGCCAGCAGCTTGGGACAGCCGGTTAATGAAAAACTGTTTTTT. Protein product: CASSLGQPVNEKLFF. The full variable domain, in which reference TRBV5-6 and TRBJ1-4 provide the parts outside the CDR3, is DAGVTQSPTHLIKTRGQQVTLRCSPKSGHDTVSWYQQALGQGPQFIFQYYEEEERQRGNFPDRFSGHQFPNYSSELNVNALLLGDSALYLCASSLGQPVNEKLFFGSGTQLSVL.